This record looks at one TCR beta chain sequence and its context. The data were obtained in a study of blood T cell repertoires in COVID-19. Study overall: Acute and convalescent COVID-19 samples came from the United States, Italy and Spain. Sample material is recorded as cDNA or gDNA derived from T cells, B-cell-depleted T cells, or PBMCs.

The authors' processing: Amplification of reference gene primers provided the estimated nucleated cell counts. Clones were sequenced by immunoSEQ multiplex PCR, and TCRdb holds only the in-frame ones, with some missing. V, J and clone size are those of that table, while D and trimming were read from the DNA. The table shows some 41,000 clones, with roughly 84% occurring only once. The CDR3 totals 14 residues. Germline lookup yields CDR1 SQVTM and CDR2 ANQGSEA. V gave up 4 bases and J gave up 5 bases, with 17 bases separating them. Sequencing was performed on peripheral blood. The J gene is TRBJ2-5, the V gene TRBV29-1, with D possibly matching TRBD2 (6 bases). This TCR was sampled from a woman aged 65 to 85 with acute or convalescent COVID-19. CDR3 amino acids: CSVGLRGWGETQYF. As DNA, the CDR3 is TGCAGCGTTGGTTTGCGGGGTTGGGGTGAGACCCAGTACTTC.